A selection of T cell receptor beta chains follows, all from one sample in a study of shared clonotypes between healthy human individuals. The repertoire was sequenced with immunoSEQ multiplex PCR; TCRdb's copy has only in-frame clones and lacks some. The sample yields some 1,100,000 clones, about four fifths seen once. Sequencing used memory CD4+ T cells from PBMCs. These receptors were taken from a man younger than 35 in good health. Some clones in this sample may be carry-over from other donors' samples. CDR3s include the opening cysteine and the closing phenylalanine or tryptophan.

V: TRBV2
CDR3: CASSNQGLGTEAFF

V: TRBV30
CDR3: CAWSLNNRNTIYF

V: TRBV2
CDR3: CASSGSGSGPDTQYF

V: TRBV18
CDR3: CASSPDRVGTQYF

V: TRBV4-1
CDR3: CASSQAAETTYEQYF

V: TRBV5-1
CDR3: CASSFGGAETQYF

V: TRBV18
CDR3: CASSLYTGGADGYTF

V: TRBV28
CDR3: CASSFSSGTGKQYF

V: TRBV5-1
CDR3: CASSWMTTSGNNEQFF

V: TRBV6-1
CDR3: CASSEAHSNQPQHF